The clone carrying this T cell receptor beta chain turned up a few times. The data were taken from a study of blood T cells in healthy people across ages. The V and J ends lost 1 base and 1 base respectively, with 8 bases between them. This CDR3 contains 15 residues. The germline V gene has CDR1 SGHDT and CDR2 YYEEEE. The extraction recovered at least 5.5 micrograms of total RNA per sample. For the second PCR, which ran for about 7 to 12 cycles, a sample-barcoded 5' primer and a J-beta primer mix were used. TCRdb re-called the 5' RACE reads through MiXCR, storing one row per CDR3 protein. The sample carries some 1.8 million distinct CDR3 sequences, about two fifths recorded once.

V and J are TRBV5-6 and TRBJ1-4, with D unresolved. Sequenced input: blood. This TCR was recovered from a human donor in good health. The CDR3 sequence is CASSLMGLTNEKLFF. The CDR3 DNA reads TGTGCCAGCAGCTTGATGGGCTTAACTAATGAAAAACTGTTTTTT.